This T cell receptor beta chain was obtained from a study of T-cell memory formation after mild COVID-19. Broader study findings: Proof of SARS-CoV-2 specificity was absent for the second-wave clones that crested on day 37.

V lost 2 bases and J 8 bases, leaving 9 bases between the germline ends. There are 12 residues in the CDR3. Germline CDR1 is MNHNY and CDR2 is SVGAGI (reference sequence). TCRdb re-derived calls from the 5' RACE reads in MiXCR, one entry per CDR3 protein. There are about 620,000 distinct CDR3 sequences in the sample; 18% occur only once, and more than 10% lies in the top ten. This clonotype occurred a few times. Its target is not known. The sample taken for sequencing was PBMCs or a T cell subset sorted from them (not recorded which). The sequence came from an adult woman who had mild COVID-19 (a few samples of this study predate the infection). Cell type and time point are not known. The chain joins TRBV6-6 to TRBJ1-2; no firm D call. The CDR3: CASSYGEGGYTF. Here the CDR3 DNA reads TGTGCCAGCAGTTACGGAGAGGGCGGCTACACCTTC.